The 15 T cell receptor beta chains reported below all come from one sample, sequenced in a study of somatic mutations in cytotoxic T cells in rheumatoid arthritis. Sequencing was performed with immunoSEQ multiplex PCR; in TCRdb, only in-frame clones are kept and a portion is missing. Here the sample spans almost 9,000 clones, just under 80% being singletons. Sequences were obtained from CD8+ T cells sorted from blood. These receptors originate from an adult with rheumatoid arthritis.

This clone appeared a few times. The chain has TRBV6-6 and TRBJ2-2, with D unclear. The germline V gene has CDR1 MNHNY and CDR2 SVGAGI (reference sequence). This CDR3 comprises 12 residues. Trimming shortened V by 0 bases and J by 8 bases, and 4 bases separated the two germline ends. DNA of the CDR3: TGTGCCAGCAGTTACTCGGAGGGGGAGCTGTTTTTT. As protein: CASSYSEGELFF.

The chain has TRBV5-6 and TRBJ2-2; 9 nucleotides match TRBD2. Germline V CDR1 and CDR2: SGHDT, YYEEEE. This CDR3 comprises 17 residues. The trim removed 0 bases at V and 0 bases at J, leaving 3 bases unmatched. The CDR3 DNA reads TGTGCCAGCAGCTTGGAGCCTAGCGGGGCGAACACCGGGGAGCTGTTTTTT. It translates to CASSLEPSGANTGELFF.

V gene TRBV11-2 combines with J gene TRBJ2-3; D is tentatively TRBD1 or TRBD2 (5 bases each). Per germline, CDR1 SGHAT and CDR2 FQNNGV. Trimming stripped 7 bases from V and 6 bases from J, with 20 bases between. CDR3 length: 15 amino acids. DNA for the CDR3: TGTGCCAGCACCCTAGGGGACCTGAGTTTGGATACGCAGTATTTT. Translating it yields CASTLGDLSLDTQYF. The full variable domain, in which reference TRBV11-2 and TRBJ2-3 provide the parts outside the CDR3, is EAGVAQSPRYKIIEKRQSVAFWCNPISGHATLYWYQQILGQGPKLLIQFQNNGVVDDSQLPKDRFSAERLKGVDSTLKIQPAKLEDSAVYLCASTLGDLSLDTQYFGPGTRLTVL.

This sequence joins TRBV2 and TRBJ2-5; D is unresolved. Germline loops: CDR1 SNHLY, CDR2 FYNNEI. Trimming removed 7 bases at V and 3 bases at J, with 12 bases between. The CDR3 contains 13 residues. CDR3 coding DNA: TGTGCCAGCAAAATCCCCGAGGAAGAGACCCAGTACTTC. It translates to CASKIPEEETQYF.

This clone has only one observation. The chain links TRBV2 to TRBJ1-2; 7 bases are a match to TRBD1. Germline V gene data show CDR1 as SNHLY and CDR2 as FYNNEI. V lost 7 bases and J lost 5; bases outside the gene matches: 7. This CDR3 is 13 amino acids long. CDR3 protein: CASTETGIYGYTF. The DNA for the CDR3 is TGTGCCAGCACAGAGACAGGGATTTATGGCTACACCTTC.

Only one count was recorded for this clone. V is TRBV28 and J is TRBJ2-1; 12 bases agree with TRBD2. The germline CDR1 and CDR2 sequences are MDHEN and SYDVKM. With V trimmed by 8 bases and J by 8 bases, 7 bases remained unmatched. The CDR3 is made up of 14 amino acids. The CDR3 spells CASLGTSGFDEQFF. CDR3 nucleotide sequence: TGTGCCAGCCTGGGGACTAGCGGGTTCGATGAGCAGTTCTTC.

The J gene is TRBJ2-5, the V gene TRBV6-5; TRBD2 might be the D (6 bases). V lost 4 bases, J lost 2 bases, and 11 bases lay in between. There are 14 residues in the CDR3. Germline V CDR1 and CDR2: MNHEY, SVGAGI. For the CDR3, the DNA is TGTGCCAGCAGTTTGTACGGAGGGCAAGAGACCCAGTACTTC. This translates into CASSLYGGQETQYF.

The chain has TRBV30 and TRBJ1-2; 12 nucleotides match TRBD1. Germline values: CDR1 GTSNPN, CDR2 SVGIG (reference sequence). After removal of 3 bases from V and 4 bases from J, the junction contained 3 bases not matched to a gene. This CDR3 comprises 14 residues. The CDR3 loop is CAWRGQGAGYGYTF. The CDR3 nucleotides are TGTGCCTGGAGGGGACAGGGGGCCGGCTATGGCTACACCTTC.

The V call is TRBV20-1, the J call TRBJ2-1; D gene uncertain. The CDR3 is 11 amino acids. V lost 0 bases, J lost 9 bases, and 6 bases lay in between. Germline CDR1 reads DFQATT; CDR2 reads SNEGSKA (reference sequence). The DNA for the CDR3 is TGCAGTGCTAGAGAACAGAGTGAGCAGTTCTTC. Protein sequence: CSAREQSEQFF.

This chain uses TRBV7-6 with TRBJ1-3; weak D call: TRBD1 (5 bases). The CDR3 spans 14 residues. The germline V gene has CDR1 SGHVS and CDR2 FNYEAQ. Trimming pared 5 bases from V and 4 bases from J, leaving 12 bases between. DNA for the CDR3: TGTGCCAGCAGCCATGTGCGACAGGGAAACACCATATATTTT. Encoded protein: CASSHVRQGNTIYF.

V usage is TRBV27 and J usage is TRBJ2-7; maybe TRBD2 (6 bases). Germline lookup yields CDR1 MNHEY and CDR2 SMNVEV (reference sequence). Trimming pared 5 bases from V and 1 base from J, leaving 15 bases between. The length of the CDR3 is 15 residues. The CDR3 DNA sequence: TGTGCCAGCAGTACCGGGCTAGCGCAGTCCTACGAGCAGTACTTC. Translating it yields CASSTGLAQSYEQYF.

The V call is TRBV1, the J call TRBJ2-1; whether TRBD2, the table's D call, matches the DNA was not checked. TRBV1 is tagged as a pseudogene. This CDR3 comprises 18 residues. Here the CDR3 reads CTSTLGLAGLSSYNEQFF. CDR3 DNA: TGCACCAGCACCCTCGGACTAGCGGGGTTGAGCTCCTACAATGAGCAGTTCTTC.

The chain employs TRBV7-8 and TRBJ2-7; 9 bases are shared with TRBD1. This CDR3 spans 14 amino acids. After removal of 2 bases from V and 4 bases from J, the junction contained 3 bases not matched to a gene. Per the germline V gene, CDR1 is SGHVS and CDR2 is FQNEAQ. The CDR3 sequence: CASSLWDRAYEQYV. As DNA, the CDR3 is TGTGCCAGCAGCTTATGGGACAGGGCGTACGAGCAGTACGTC.

This clone was found a few times. The CDR3 region has the DNA TGTGCCAGAAGCTTGGCCGGGCGGAGGTACGAGCAGTACGTC. Encoded protein: CARSLAGRRYEQYV. The rearrangement uses TRBV5-3 and TRBJ2-7, with D maybe TRBD2 (5 bases). TRBV5-3 is identified as an open reading frame with a role that is uncertain. CDR3 length: 14 amino acids. The V and J ends lost 0 bases and 4 bases respectively, with 11 bases between them.

The chain links TRBV4-3 to TRBJ2-1; 8 bases fit TRBD2. The germline V gene has CDR1 LGHNA and CDR2 YSLEER. Trimming cost V 0 bases and J 6 bases; bases outside gene matches: 13. The length of the CDR3 is 18 residues. CDR3 amino acids: CASSQDGGSGSIRNEQFF. The CDR3 DNA reads as TGCGCCAGCAGCCAAGACGGAGGGAGCGGGAGTATTCGCAATGAGCAGTTCTTC.